The sample holds many counts of the clone carrying this T cell receptor (beta chain). Its antigen remains unidentified. CDR3 size: 13 residues. V was clipped by 1 base and J by 8 bases, with 8 bases between them. Germline V lookup: CDR1 SGHTA, CDR2 FQGNSA. The data originate from a study of T cell repertoires in cytomegalovirus infection. General observations from the study: Clonotypes of TCR beta that were HLA-C-restricted and CMV-specific dominated the ex vivo response. Cumulated frequencies of public TCR beta families served to identify carriers of CMV plus the relevant HLA.

From the reads, TCRdb called clonotypes with MiXCR, one entry per CDR3 protein. The repertoire holds over 300,000 distinct CDR3 sequences, with more than 8% as singletons. The material sequenced was PBMCs. The rearrangement links TRBV7-2 to TRBJ2-2; D not certain. The sequence was obtained from a human donor in good health (CMV status not recorded). Some clones in this sample may be carry-over from other donors' samples. CDR3 coding DNA: TGTGCCAGCAGCTTAGGCCCCTCAGGGGAGCTGTTTTTT. It is translated as CASSLGPSGELFF.